This TCR beta chain was observed in a study of T cells in Graves' hyperthyroidism and ophthalmopathy. Study-level findings and limits: The authors' 13 V-J model separated ophthalmopathy from stable hyperthyroidism. Clonotypes that were expanded in thyroid above 0.001 mostly appeared in blood too.

The trim removed 4 bases at V and 6 bases at J, leaving 5 bases unmatched. The CDR3 length is 15 residues. The germline V gene encodes CDR1 SEHNR and CDR2 FQNEAQ (reference sequence). Source material for PBMCs was over 8 ml fresh peripheral blood. It was RNA transcripts that yielded the amplified TCR beta CDR3 regions. During a first-round RT-PCR of the TCR CDR3, the HTBI primer set was used. TCRdb ran MiXCR on the multiplex PCR reads and lists one entry per CDR3 protein. The sample includes about 640,000 distinct CDR3 sequences, 20% of them seen just once. Notes on this clonotype: What it recognizes is unknown.

Sample: blood. The chain joins TRBV7-9 to TRBJ2-1, with 11 bases lining up with TRBD1. The TCR was taken from a young man with Graves' ophthalmopathy. CDR3 nucleotides: TGTGCCAGCAGCTCCCTCGGGACAGGGGGCAATGAGCAGTTCTTC. As protein: CASSSLGTGGNEQFF.